Detailed here is one TCR beta chain. CDR3 length: 14 amino acids. CDR1 is SEHNR, CDR2 FQNEAQ, per germline (reference sequence). V gave up 5 bases and J gave up 5 bases; unmatched junction bases: 4. This sample is part of a study of blood T cell repertoires in COVID-19. Study-level background: Samples came from the United States, Italy and Spain, spanning acute and convalescent COVID-19.

Seattle patients were enrolled while actively infected and followed longitudinally. Methods used by the authors: Estimation of nucleated cell counts was performed using reference gene primer amplification. Using immunoSEQ multiplex PCR, the repertoire was profiled, and TCRdb retains in-frame clones only, with some absent. From that table come the V and J calls and clone size; the DNA was used to work out D and trimming. Seen here are 150,000 to 200,000 clones, roughly 80% observed once, and the top ten hold about 14%. The V and J genes are TRBV7-9 and TRBJ2-2; 8 bases align to TRBD1. The source is a woman in her sixties or seventies with COVID-19, enrolled during active disease. The sequenced material came from peripheral blood. This chain's CDR3 is CASSTRQGTGELFF. Written as DNA, the CDR3 is TGTGCCAGCAGCACCCGACAGGGGACCGGGGAGCTGTTTTTT.